This T cell receptor beta chain was profiled in a study of post-analysis software for immune sequencing data. Study details: Courses of disease covered relapsing-remitting, secondary progressive and progressive-relapsing multiple sclerosis.

About this clonotype: Its specificity is unknown.

Trimming left V 3 bases short and J 11 bases short, with 20 bases between. Germline lookup yields CDR1 DFQATT and CDR2 SNEGSKA (reference sequence). CDR3 size: 14 residues. Unique molecular identifiers had been added to the TCR beta cDNA libraries. The authors obtained roughly 0.5 million cDNA molecules from roughly 1.1 to 9.2 million T cells. TCRdb re-called the PCR reads through MiXCR, storing one row per CDR3 protein. The table lists roughly 430,000 distinct CDR3 sequences, more than 30% of them singletons. Study observations and caveats: Normalized Chao1 diversity was significantly lower in multiple sclerosis patients than in controls. In patients, four to six TRBV segments were more frequent than in controls, with TRBV5-6, TRBV5-1 and TRBV20-1 among them. The authors found that F measure strongly co-clustered same-batch samples.

This TCR came from a girl aged 2 to 10 with multiple sclerosis. The chain employs TRBV20-1 and TRBJ2-1, with D perhaps TRBD2 (7 bases). The sample was blood. The CDR3 here is CSASTGGSTSKQFF. CDR3 nucleotides: TGCAGTGCTAGTACGGGGGGCTCGACCTCTAAGCAGTTCTTC.